Shown below are 26 T cell receptor beta chains from a single sample sequenced in a study of blood T cell repertoires in COVID-19. The repertoire was sequenced with immunoSEQ multiplex PCR; TCRdb's copy has only in-frame clones and lacks some. Seen here are 300,000 to 450,000 clones, roughly 85% observed once, and the top ten hold more than 3%. The sample taken for sequencing was peripheral blood. The receptors were sampled from a woman between 18 and 29 years old with acute or convalescent COVID-19.

V is TRBV7-3 and J is TRBJ2-3, with 8 bases matching TRBD2. CDR3 length equals 18 residues. Germline CDR1 reads SGHTA; CDR2 reads FQGTGA. J gave up 0 bases and V 5 bases, and 13 bases lay outside the gene matches. The CDR3 DNA is TGTGCCAGCAGCCCCGCGGGCGAGCGGGGGTTAAGCACAGATACGCAGTATTTT. This translates into CASSPAGERGLSTDTQYF. Together with reference TRBV7-3 and TRBJ2-3, the CDR3 gives the full variable domain: GAGVSQTPSNKVTEKGKYVELRCDPISGHTALYWYRQSLGQGPEFLIYFQGTGAADDSGLPNDRFFAVRPEGSVSTLKIQRTERGDSAVYLCASSPAGERGLSTDTQYFGPGTRLTVL.

This chain uses TRBV6-6 with TRBJ2-5, with D possibly being TRBD1 (5 bases). The length of the CDR3 is 13 residues. In germline, CDR1 is MNHNY, CDR2 SVGAGI (reference sequence). V lost 5 bases and J 10 bases, leaving 17 bases between the germline ends. CDR3 sequence (DNA): TGTGCCAGCAGTCACCCCGAAGACAGCTTCCAGTACTTC. Its protein is CASSHPEDSFQYF.

A note on this clone: Additional DNA sequences in this sample encode the identical CDR3. V is TRBV5-1 and J is TRBJ2-5; 9 positions agree with TRBD2. CDR1 and CDR2 from the germline V gene are SGHRS and YFSETQ. J gave up 5 bases and V 0 bases, and 5 bases lay outside the gene matches. The length of the CDR3 is 15 residues. The CDR3 here is CASSLGGGGAETQYF. CDR3 bases: TGCGCCAGCAGCTTGGGAGGCGGGGGGGCGGAGACCCAGTACTTC. The full variable domain, its missing parts supplied by reference TRBV5-1 and TRBJ2-5, is KAGVTQTPRYLIKTRGQQVTLSCSPISGHRSVSWYQQTPGQGLQFLFEYFSETQRNKGNFPGRFSGRQFSNSRSEMNVSTLELGDSALYLCASSLGGGGAETQYFGPGTRLLVL.

The genes are TRBV28 and TRBJ1-5; no clear D. The CDR3 has 16 amino acids. V lost 1 base to trimming and J lost 7 bases, with 17 bases between them. From germline, CDR1 is MDHEN and CDR2 SYDVKM. The CDR3 sequence is CASSLYPDEASQPQHF. CDR3 in DNA: TGTGCCAGCAGTTTATATCCTGACGAGGCAAGCCAGCCCCAGCATTTT.

This rearrangement joins TRBV10-3 to TRBJ2-2, with TRBD1 identical over 7 bases. The CDR3 extends over 13 amino acids. Trimming cost V 4 bases and J 6 bases; bases outside gene matches: 2. Germline CDR1 ENHRY, CDR2 SYGVKD. The CDR3 sequence is CAISAGTAGELFF. As DNA, the CDR3 is TGTGCCATCAGTGCCGGGACAGCCGGGGAGCTGTTTTTT.

V and J are TRBV5-8 and TRBJ1-5; no clear D. V lost 4 bases and J lost 2, with 7 bases in between. CDR1 SGHTS and CDR2 YDEGEE come from the germline V gene. The CDR3 covers 13 residues. The CDR3 loop reads CASSPSGNQPQHF. CDR3 nucleotide sequence: TGTGCCAGCAGCCCGTCAGGCAATCAGCCCCAGCATTTT. Based on the CDR3 plus reference TRBV5-8 and TRBJ1-5, the full variable domain is EAGVTQSPTHLIKTRGQQATLRCSPISGHTSVYWYQQALGLGLQFLLWYDEGEERNRGNFPPRFSGRQFPNYSSELNVNALELEDSALYLCASSPSGNQPQHFGDGTRLSIL.

CDR3 loop: CASSLQGGGYTF. CDR3 in DNA: TGTGCCAGCAGTTTACAGGGCGGTGGCTACACCTTC. This sequence joins TRBV6-6 and TRBJ1-2; D may be TRBD1 (6 bases). The CDR3 consists of 12 residues. V lost 4 bases, J lost 7 bases, and 10 bases lay in between. From germline, CDR1 is MNHNY and CDR2 SVGAGI (reference sequence).

The chain has TRBV29-1 and TRBJ1-2; D is possibly TRBD1 (6 bases). V lost 7 bases and J lost 9, with 15 bases in between. The CDR3 consists of 11 residues. Germline CDR1 and CDR2: SQVTM and ANQGSEA. As DNA, the CDR3 is TGCAGCGCCACCTACAGGGCAAGCTACACCTTC. Amino acid sequence: CSATYRASYTF.

The J gene is TRBJ2-7, the V gene TRBV5-6, with D tentatively TRBD1 (5 bases). The CDR3 is made up of 14 amino acids. CDR1 and CDR2 from the germline V gene are SGHDT and YYEEEE. The ends were cut back, 0 bases at V and 1 base at J, with 8 bases in the middle. The CDR3, as DNA: TGTGCCAGCAGCTTGGTCCAGGGATCCTACGAGCAGTACTTC. This gives the protein CASSLVQGSYEQYF.

The rearrangement joins TRBV7-3 to TRBJ1-5; no firm D call. Germline V gene sequence: CDR1 SGHTA, CDR2 FQGTGA. V lost 5 bases and J 11 bases, leaving 16 bases between the germline ends. The CDR3 length is 13 residues. The CDR3 is CASSRGANSAQHF. The CDR3, as DNA: TGTGCCAGCAGCCGAGGAGCGAATTCAGCCCAGCATTTT.

This clone was seen a handful of times. The chain uses TRBV5-1 and TRBJ1-1; 8 nucleotides match TRBD1. The CDR3 runs 14 residues. J lost 4 bases, V lost 4 bases, and 6 bases had no gene match. CDR1 SGHRS and CDR2 YFSETQ come from the germline V gene. As DNA, the CDR3 is TGCGCCAGCAGCAAGGACAGGGAATTCACTGAAGCTTTCTTT. Its protein product is CASSKDREFTEAFF.

The chain employs TRBV6-5 and TRBJ1-2; D is possibly TRBD1 (6 bases). From germline, CDR1 is MNHEY and CDR2 SVGAGI. V gave up 7 bases and J gave up 7 bases, with 19 bases separating them. The CDR3 sequence is 14 residues long. CDR3 loop: CASTTGIPEGGYTF. The CDR3, as DNA: TGTGCCAGCACCACAGGGATTCCAGAGGGTGGCTACACCTTC.

The genes are TRBV30 and TRBJ1-1; TRBD1 matches 12 bases. Germline values: CDR1 GTSNPN, CDR2 SVGIG (reference sequence). V was pared by 5 bases and J by 4 bases, with 8 bases of the junction left unmatched. The CDR3 length is 15 residues. CDR3 coding DNA: TGTGCCTGGGGCCGGGACAGGGGGCAGGTCACTGAAGCTTTCTTT. Its translation is CAWGRDRGQVTEAFF.

The chain has TRBV10-1 and TRBJ1-1, with D uncertain. The CDR3 length is 15 residues. CDR1 is WNHNN and CDR2 is SYGVQD in the germline V gene (reference sequence). Trimming removed 0 bases at V and 3 bases at J, with 11 bases between. CDR3 in amino acids: CASSESSRKHTEAFF. CDR3 nucleotides: TGCGCCAGCAGTGAGTCCTCCAGAAAACACACTGAAGCTTTCTTT.

The J gene is TRBJ1-2, the V gene TRBV4-2; 10 nucleotides match TRBD1. The germline CDR1 and CDR2 sequences are LGHNA and YNFKEQ. The CDR3 totals 14 residues. Unmatched junction bases numbered 4, after V lost 4 bases and J lost 5 bases. The DNA for the CDR3 is TGTGCCAGCAGCCTTGGACAGGGGGAATATGGCTACACCTTC. As protein: CASSLGQGEYGYTF.

The V call is TRBV10-3, the J call TRBJ2-7; 7 nucleotides line up with TRBD1. The germline V gene has CDR1 ENHRY and CDR2 SYGVKD. V dropped 5 bases and J dropped 2; count of bases not matched to a gene: 6. The CDR3 contains 14 residues. The CDR3 DNA sequence: TGTGCCATCAGTTTCCGGGACAGCACCTACGAGCAGTACTTC. It translates to CAISFRDSTYEQYF.

The genes are TRBV29-1 and TRBJ2-7; 11 bases agree with TRBD2. This CDR3 region has 18 residues. With V trimmed by 1 base and J by 3 bases, 14 bases remained unmatched. Germline V CDR1 and CDR2: SQVTM, ANQGSEA. CDR3 amino acids: CSVEAQALAGDVGYEQYF. The CDR3 region has the DNA TGCAGCGTTGAAGCCCAGGCACTAGCGGGAGACGTAGGCTACGAGCAGTACTTC.

V and J are TRBV5-6 and TRBJ1-6; TRBD1 matches at 8 bases. The CDR3 covers 15 residues. V lost 1 base to trimming and J lost 9 bases; unmatched junction nucleotides: 6. The germline gives CDR1 SGHDT, CDR2 YYEEEE. CDR3 nucleotides: TGTGCCAGCAGCTTGCAGACAGGGGATAGTTCACCCCTCCACTTT. Its translation is CASSLQTGDSSPLHF.

The chain links TRBV6-5 to TRBJ1-4; the match to TRBD1 covers 8 bases. This CDR3 comprises 13 residues. Losses at the gene ends were 6 bases for V and 8 bases for J; bases not matched to a gene: 5. Looked up from germline, CDR1 is MNHEY and CDR2 is SVGAGI. In DNA form, the CDR3 reads TGTGCCAGCAGGGACGACAGGGGAGAAAAACTGTTTTTT. This codes for CASRDDRGEKLFF.

This chain uses TRBV27 with TRBJ2-1; 8 bases line up with TRBD2. Germline V gene sequence: CDR1 MNHEY, CDR2 SMNVEV (reference sequence). This CDR3 has 15 residues. The J segment lost 8 bases and the V segment lost 4 bases, leaving 10 bases of the junction unmatched. The CDR3 loop is CASSSQGLVRHEQFF. In nucleotides, the CDR3 is TGTGCCAGCAGTTCCCAGGGACTAGTTCGCCATGAGCAGTTCTTC.

The CDR3 protein is CASSTGTSDDEQFF. The CDR3 bases are TGTGCCAGCAGCACCGGGACTAGCGACGATGAGCAGTTCTTC. The chain uses TRBV7-3 and TRBJ2-1; TRBD2 matches at 10 bases. The CDR3 consists of 14 residues. Germline V lookup: CDR1 SGHTA, CDR2 FQGTGA. V dropped 5 bases and J dropped 8; count of bases not matched to a gene: 6.

The V call is TRBV7-3, the J call TRBJ2-1, with 13 bases aligning to TRBD2. This CDR3 has 18 amino acids. The V segment lost 0 bases and the J segment 5 bases; nucleotides outside the gene matches: 7. Germline CDR1 and CDR2: SGHTA and FQGTGA. CDR3 nucleotide sequence: TGTGCCAGCAGCTTAACGGGGGGACTAGCGGGAAAAAACAATGAGCAGTTCTTC. Translating it yields CASSLTGGLAGKNNEQFF.

V is TRBV5-1 and J is TRBJ2-7, with 9 bases identical to TRBD1. V lost 0 bases and J lost 7; bases outside the gene matches: 5. The CDR3 sequence is 14 residues long. CDR1 is SGHRS, CDR2 YFSETQ, per germline. CDR3 coding DNA: TGCGCCAGCAGCTTGGGACAGGGGGTTGGGGAGCAGTACTTC. Translation gives CASSLGQGVGEQYF.

This chain joins TRBV9 and TRBJ2-7, with 9 bases lining up with TRBD2. The V gene's germline CDR1 is SGDLS and CDR2 YYNGEE. The CDR3 totals 14 residues. Trimming at V came to 4 bases and at J to 4 bases, leaving 6 bases not matched to a gene. The CDR3 coding sequence is TGTGCCAGCAGCCCTCAGCTAGCGGGGTACGAGCAGTACTTC. Translating gives CASSPQLAGYEQYF.

V and J are TRBV6-5 and TRBJ1-5; TRBD1 is a possible D gene (6 bases). In germline, CDR1 is MNHEY, CDR2 SVGAGI. The V end was cut by 6 bases, the J end by 13 bases, with 19 bases between. This CDR3 has 13 amino acids. Here the CDR3 DNA reads TGTGCCAGCAGGGATCCAGGGGTCGCAGCTCAGCATTTT. Residues: CASRDPGVAAQHF.

This clone was detected a few times. The V call is TRBV4-1, the J call TRBJ1-1, with 12 nucleotides matching TRBD1. V was clipped by 0 bases and J by 0 bases; unmatched bases: 11. This CDR3 region has 20 residues. CDR1 and CDR2 from the germline V gene are MGHRA and YSYEKL. The CDR3 protein is CASSQDTGTGGKSMNTEAFF. The CDR3 nucleotides are TGCGCCAGCAGCCAAGATACCGGGACAGGGGGCAAAAGCATGAACACTGAAGCTTTCTTT.